These T cell receptor beta chains were read from a single sample in a study of blood T cell repertoires in COVID-19. The table came from immunoSEQ multiplex PCR; TCRdb's copy has only in-frame clones and leaves some out. There are about 260,000 clones in the sample; about 88% occur only once, and roughly 4% lies in the top ten. Sequencing input: peripheral blood. These receptors were collected from a man aged 55 to 70 who had recovered from COVID-19. Each CDR3 is given with its conserved first and last residue. The order of the fields is clone size, D gene, J gene, V gene, CDR3 protein, CDR3 DNA. The D gene is left open where the match is weak. Clone sizes are given selectively: once, few, many, or a class where the clone is expanded.

abundance: .; d_gene: TRBD1; j_gene: TRBJ1-1; v_gene: TRBV29-1; CDR3aa: CSASTGDGTEAFF; CDR3nt: TGCAGCGCATCGACAGGGGATGGAACTGAAGCTTTCTTT
abundance: .; d_gene: .; j_gene: TRBJ1-1; v_gene: TRBV19; CDR3aa: CASSPSSAGDTEAFF; CDR3nt: TGTGCCAGTAGTCCTTCTAGTGCGGGGGACACTGAAGCTTTCTTT
abundance: few; d_gene: .; j_gene: TRBJ1-4; v_gene: TRBV15; CDR3aa: CATSRGRGNEKLFF; CDR3nt: TGTGCCACCAGCAGAGGACGGGGTAATGAAAAACTGTTTTTT
abundance: once; d_gene: .; j_gene: TRBJ1-2; v_gene: TRBV27; CDR3aa: CASSFGQAYGYTF; CDR3nt: TGTGCCAGCAGTTTCGGCCAGGCCTATGGCTACACCTTC
abundance: .; d_gene: .; j_gene: TRBJ1-5; v_gene: TRBV11-2; CDR3aa: CASSLQGSNQPQHF; CDR3nt: TGTGCCAGCAGCTTACAGGGTAGCAATCAGCCCCAGCATTTT
abundance: .; d_gene: TRBD1; j_gene: TRBJ1-4; v_gene: TRBV29-1; CDR3aa: CSVGNRDRGVKSEKLFF; CDR3nt: TGCAGCGTCGGTAACCGGGACAGGGGGGTCAAAAGTGAAAAACTGTTTTTT
abundance: .; d_gene: .; j_gene: TRBJ1-2; v_gene: TRBV7-3; CDR3aa: CASSSDRHNYGYTF; CDR3nt: TGTGCCAGCAGTTCGGACAGACACAACTATGGCTACACCTTC
abundance: .; d_gene: .; j_gene: TRBJ2-1; v_gene: TRBV11-2; CDR3aa: CASSLDPLTNEQFF; CDR3nt: TGTGCCAGCAGCTTAGATCCACTAACCAATGAGCAGTTCTTC
abundance: .; d_gene: TRBD1; j_gene: TRBJ1-6; v_gene: TRBV5-1; CDR3aa: CASSSETGGLPLHF; CDR3nt: TGCGCCAGCAGCTCCGAAACAGGGGGATTGCCCCTCCACTTT
abundance: .; d_gene: TRBD2; j_gene: TRBJ2-7; v_gene: TRBV7-8; CDR3aa: CASSPRTSGAYEQYF; CDR3nt: TGTGCCAGCAGCCCACGGACTAGCGGGGCCTACGAGCAGTACTTC
abundance: .; d_gene: .; j_gene: TRBJ2-7; v_gene: TRBV5-5; CDR3aa: CASSLMDNYEQYF; CDR3nt: TGTGCCAGCAGCTTGATGGACAACTACGAGCAGTACTTC
abundance: .; d_gene: .; j_gene: TRBJ1-1; v_gene: TRBV12-3/TRBV12-4; CDR3aa: CASSLTPGTEAFF; CDR3nt: TGTGCCAGCAGTTTAACCCCGGGGACTGAAGCTTTCTTT